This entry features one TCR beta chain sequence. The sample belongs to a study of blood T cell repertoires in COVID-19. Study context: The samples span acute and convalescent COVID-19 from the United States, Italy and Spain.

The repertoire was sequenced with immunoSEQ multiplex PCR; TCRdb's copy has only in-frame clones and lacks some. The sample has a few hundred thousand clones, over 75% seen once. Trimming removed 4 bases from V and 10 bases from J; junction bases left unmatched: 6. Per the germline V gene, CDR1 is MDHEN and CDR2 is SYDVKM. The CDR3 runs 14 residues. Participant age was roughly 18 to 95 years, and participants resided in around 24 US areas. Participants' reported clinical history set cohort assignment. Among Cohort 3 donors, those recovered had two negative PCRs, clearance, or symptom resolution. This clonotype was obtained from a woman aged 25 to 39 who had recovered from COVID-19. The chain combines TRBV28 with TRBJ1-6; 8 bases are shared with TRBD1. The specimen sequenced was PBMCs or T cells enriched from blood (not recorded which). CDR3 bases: TGTGCCAGCAGTTCAGGGGGCGCAGGGTCACCCCTCCACTTT. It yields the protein CASSSGGAGSPLHF. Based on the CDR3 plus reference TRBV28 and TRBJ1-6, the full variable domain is DVKVTQSSRYLVKRTGEKVFLECVQDMDHENMFWYRQDPGLGLRLIYFSYDVKMKEKGDIPEGYSVSREKKERFSLILESASTNQTSMYLCASSSGGAGSPLHFGNGTRLTVT.